This entry lists 28 T cell receptor beta chains sequenced from one sample in a study of OX40 agonist ivuxolimab in advanced cancers. Profiling relied on immunoSEQ multiplex PCR, and the TCRdb table lists in-frame clones only, not all of them. The sample lists around 100,000 clones; approximately 93% were seen once. The specimen was CD4+ or CD8+ T cells sorted from blood, collected in a trial of the OX40 agonist ivuxolimab. These receptors came from an adult with an advanced solid tumor such as melanoma, head and neck, liver or kidney cancer.

The chain has TRBV28 and TRBJ2-1; 7 bases are a match to TRBD2. Trimming at V came to 5 bases and at J to 5 bases, leaving 9 bases not matched to a gene. The CDR3 sequence is 15 residues long. Germline loops: CDR1 MDHEN, CDR2 SYDVKM. The CDR3 region is CASSPPGLLDNEQFF. DNA of the CDR3: TGTGCCAGCAGTCCCCCGGGACTACTAGACAATGAGCAGTTCTTC.

The V gene is TRBV6-6, the J gene TRBJ1-5; a possible D gene is TRBD1 (6 bases). This CDR3 has 15 residues. The V gene's germline CDR1 is MNHNY and CDR2 SVGAGI (reference sequence). V gave up 0 bases and J gave up 6 bases, with 12 bases separating them. CDR3 loop: CASSYSNREVQPQHF. CDR3 DNA sequence: TGTGCCAGCAGTTACTCGAACAGGGAAGTTCAGCCCCAGCATTTT.

V usage is TRBV7-9 and J usage is TRBJ2-6; 7 bases align to TRBD1. CDR1 is SEHNR, CDR2 FQNEAQ, per germline (reference sequence). The ends lost 5 bases at V and 2 bases at J; junction bases unmatched: 6. There are 16 residues in the CDR3. The CDR3 coding sequence is TGTGCCAGCAGCCCTGTTAGGGGGCCTGGGGCCAACGTCCTGACTTTC. Translating it yields CASSPVRGPGANVLTF. Full variable domain (outside the CDR3, taken from reference TRBV7-9 and TRBJ2-6): DTGVSQNPRHKITKRGQNVTFRCDPISEHNRLYWYRQTLGQGPEFLTYFQNEAQLEKSRLLSDRFSAERPKGSFSTLEIQRTEQGDSAMYLCASSPVRGPGANVLTFGAGSRLTVL.

The chain has TRBV7-9 and TRBJ2-7; TRBD1 or TRBD2 may be the D gene (5 bases each). The CDR3 is made up of 13 amino acids. The germline CDR1 and CDR2 sequences are SEHNR and FQNEAQ (reference sequence). Trimming shortened V by 2 bases and J by 5 bases, and 10 bases separated the two germline ends. The CDR3 nucleotides are TGTGCCAGCAGCTTATTGGGGGAGAACGAGCAGTACTTC. It is translated as CASSLLGENEQYF.

The J gene is TRBJ2-1, the V gene TRBV30; tentatively, D is TRBD2 (5 bases). Germline assignment: CDR1 GTSNPN and CDR2 SVGIG (reference sequence). Trimming took 2 bases from V and 0 from J, leaving 8 bases between them. The CDR3 extends over 14 amino acids. CDR3 region: CAWSRAGSYNEQFF. The CDR3 bases are TGTGCCTGGAGTAGGGCGGGCTCCTACAATGAGCAGTTCTTC. Full variable domain (missing parts from reference TRBV30 and TRBJ2-1): SQTIHQWPATLVQPVGSPLSLECTVEGTSNPNLYWYRQAAGRGLQLLFYSVGIGQISSEVPQNLSASRPQDRQFILSSKKLLLSDSGFYLCAWSRAGSYNEQFFGPGTRLTVL.

The CDR3 coding sequence is TGTGCCAGCAGTAGGTCCTATAATTCACCCCTCCACTTT. Protein sequence: CASSRSYNSPLHF. V gene TRBV25-1 combines with J gene TRBJ1-6; unclear D gene. Germline values: CDR1 MGHDK, CDR2 SYGVNS. V was shortened by 5 bases and J by 1 base, with 3 bases between the two germline ends. This CDR3 has 13 residues.

The rearrangement uses TRBV5-1 and TRBJ1-2; 8 bases agree with TRBD1. This CDR3 has 14 amino acids. Germline V CDR1 and CDR2: SGHRS, YFSETQ. The junction had 6 bases not matched to a gene; V was cut back by 4 bases and J by 4 bases. In DNA form, the CDR3 reads TGCGCCAGCAGCGAGGACAGGGTCTCCTATGGCTACACCTTC. Translating it yields CASSEDRVSYGYTF.

The chain recombines TRBV6-6 with TRBJ1-5; TRBD1 matches at 7 bases. V trimming: 6 bases; J trimming: 6 bases; junction bases outside the gene matches: 5. Germline loops: CDR1 MNHNY, CDR2 SVGAGI (reference sequence). The CDR3 spans 13 residues. CDR3 residues: CASRNRGSQPQHF. The CDR3, as DNA: TGTGCCAGCAGAAACAGGGGTAGTCAGCCCCAGCATTTT.

The chain recombines TRBV4-2 with TRBJ2-1, with D unresolved. V was cut by 0 bases and J by 5 bases, with 20 bases left in between. This CDR3 region has 18 residues. Germline lookup yields CDR1 LGHNA and CDR2 YNFKEQ. The CDR3 reads CASSQDLNVGRNNNEQFF. The CDR3 DNA sequence: TGTGCCAGCAGCCAAGATTTAAATGTCGGACGAAACAACAATGAGCAGTTCTTC.

This chain links TRBV19 with TRBJ2-1; 9 nucleotides match TRBD2. The CDR3 is 18 amino acids. V dropped 5 bases and J dropped 5; count of bases not matched to a gene: 16. The germline gives CDR1 LNHDA, CDR2 SQIVND (reference sequence). CDR3 coding DNA: TGTGCCAGTAGTGGCCTTGGCAAGGCGGGAGGGACAAACAATGAGCAGTTCTTC. The encoded protein is CASSGLGKAGGTNNEQFF.

The chain has TRBV6-1 and TRBJ1-5, with D unresolved. From germline, CDR1 is MNHNS and CDR2 SASEGT. The CDR3 runs 17 residues. Trimming took off 1 base at V and 0 bases at J, with 13 bases between the two ends. CDR3 nucleotides: TGTGCCAGCAGTGAAGATGGGAGGGTACATAGCAATCAGCCCCAGCATTTT. Translation: CASSEDGRVHSNQPQHF.

The chain joins TRBV7-7 to TRBJ2-7, with a possible D match to TRBD1 (5 bases). Germline CDR1 and CDR2: SSHAT and FNYEAQ (reference sequence). This CDR3 has 14 residues. The CDR3 spells CASSQSGLPYEQYV. As DNA, the CDR3 is TGTGCTAGCAGCCAATCAGGGCTCCCCTACGAGCAGTACGTC.

This clone has a single count. This rearrangement joins TRBV10-2 to TRBJ2-7, with no clear D. CDR3 length: 13 residues. Germline loops: CDR1 WSHSY, CDR2 SAAADI. Trimming left V 0 bases short and J 0 bases short, with 3 bases between. The CDR3 protein is CASSESPSYEQYV. CDR3 nucleotide sequence: TGCGCCAGCAGTGAGTCTCCCTCCTACGAGCAGTACGTC.

The gene calls are TRBV6-5 and TRBJ2-1, with D tentatively TRBD1 (6 bases). This CDR3 is built from 15 residues. The V gene's germline CDR1 is MNHEY and CDR2 SVGAGI. V gave up 7 bases and J gave up 4 bases, with 17 bases separating them. The DNA of the CDR3 is TGTGCCAGCACTCACCGCTCAGGGGTATACAATGAGCAGTTCTTC. Its translation is CASTHRSGVYNEQFF.

V gene TRBV5-6 combines with J gene TRBJ1-4; possible D gene TRBD1, 5 bases. Between the trimmed V and J ends, which lost 4 bases and 0 bases, there was a span of 19 bases. The CDR3 contains 18 residues. Germline CDR1 reads SGHDT; CDR2 reads YYEEEE. The CDR3: CASSRGRGYIATNEKLFF. CDR3 DNA sequence: TGTGCCAGCAGCAGGGGACGGGGTTATATTGCAACTAATGAAAAACTGTTTTTT.

V usage is TRBV19 and J usage is TRBJ1-5, with 9 bases that match TRBD1. Trimming at V came to 5 bases and at J to 1 base, leaving 3 bases not matched to a gene. Germline lookup yields CDR1 LNHDA and CDR2 SQIVND (reference sequence). CDR3 length: 15 amino acids. The CDR3 is CASSRDRESNQPQHF. CDR3 nucleotides: TGTGCCAGTAGTCGGGACAGGGAAAGCAATCAGCCCCAGCATTTT. Filled out from reference TRBV19 and TRBJ1-5, the complete variable domain reads DGGITQSPKYLFRKEGQNVTLSCEQNLNHDAMYWYRQDPGQGLRLIYYSQIVNDFQKGDIAEGYSVSREKKESFPLTVTSAQKNPTAFYLCASSRDRESNQPQHFGDGTRLSIL.

The J gene is TRBJ2-5, the V gene TRBV5-4, with D uncertain. This CDR3 spans 13 amino acids. Germline lookup yields CDR1 SGHNT and CDR2 YYREEE (reference sequence). V was cut by 0 bases and J by 5 bases, with 8 bases left in between. CDR3 nucleotide sequence: TGTGCCAGCAGCTTGGCCCTGGGCGAGACCCAGTACTTC. Translation: CASSLALGETQYF.

The V and J genes are TRBV7-9 and TRBJ2-3; D remains ambiguous. The CDR3 runs 14 residues. Per germline, CDR1 SEHNR and CDR2 FQNEAQ (reference sequence). The V end was cut by 4 bases, the J end by 5 bases, with 13 bases between. In nucleotides, the CDR3 is TGTGCCAGCAGCTCAGATCGGCTAATAGATACGCAGTATTTT. Translation gives CASSSDRLIDTQYF.

The chain has TRBV5-1 and TRBJ2-1, with D unresolved. This CDR3 region has 14 residues. Germline V gives CDR1 SGHRS, CDR2 YFSETQ. The germline V and J ends were trimmed by 0 bases and 6 bases, with 10 bases remaining between them. CDR3 protein: CASSLEPAINEQFF. CDR3 nucleotides: TGCGCCAGCAGCTTGGAACCCGCCATCAATGAGCAGTTCTTC.

The V call is TRBV21-1, the J call TRBJ2-3; TRBD2 is the table's D call, not checked against the DNA. TRBV21-1 counts as a pseudogene. This CDR3 comprises 13 residues. The CDR3 DNA reads TGTGCCGAGCGGCAACCCCTCCCAGATACGCAGTATTTT. Amino acids: CAERQPLPDTQYF.

V and J are TRBV28 and TRBJ1-3; D unclear. The CDR3 is made up of 15 amino acids. CDR1 and CDR2 from the germline V gene are MDHEN and SYDVKM. The germline V and J ends were trimmed by 2 bases and 1 base, with 9 bases remaining between them. The CDR3 sequence is CASSLLGMSGNTIYF. For the CDR3, the DNA is TGTGCCAGCAGTTTACTGGGCATGTCTGGAAACACCATATATTTT.

This clone came up a few times. The CDR3 DNA reads TGTGCCTTGCTGAGCCCTGGTCGAGGATGGAACACTGAAGCTTTCTTT. The encoded protein is CALLSPGRGWNTEAFF. This chain links TRBV30 with TRBJ1-1, with no clear D. CDR1 and CDR2 from the germline V gene are GTSNPN and SVGIG (reference sequence). This CDR3 is built from 16 residues. Trimming took 7 bases from V and 1 from J, leaving 22 bases between them.

The chain employs TRBV5-1 and TRBJ2-1; D gene ambiguous. Germline V CDR1 and CDR2: SGHRS, YFSETQ. The CDR3 spans 13 residues. V dropped 4 bases and J dropped 6 bases, with 11 bases sitting between them. CDR3 DNA: TGCGCCAGCAGCCCGGAGCCCCTCAATGAGCAGTTCTTC. This sequence encodes CASSPEPLNEQFF.

The rearrangement joins TRBV28 to TRBJ1-5; the D gene is possibly TRBD1 (6 bases). This CDR3 region has 14 residues. The germline CDR1 and CDR2 sequences are MDHEN and SYDVKM. V shed 7 bases and J shed 7 bases, with 17 bases lying between them. In nucleotides, the CDR3 is TGTGCCAGCATCCCCTCGGGGGCCCGGCAGCCCCAGCATTTT. It specifies CASIPSGARQPQHF.

The chain recombines TRBV28 with TRBJ1-5; D is undetermined. The germline CDR1 and CDR2 sequences are MDHEN and SYDVKM. The CDR3 runs 13 residues. The V gene lost 3 bases and the J gene lost 5 bases, with 8 bases spanning the gap. CDR3 sequence reads: CASSFQTDQPQHF. In nucleotides, the CDR3 is TGTGCCAGCAGTTTCCAGACTGATCAGCCCCAGCATTTT.

The rearrangement links TRBV10-3 to TRBJ1-2; no clear D. Between the trimmed V and J ends, which lost 10 bases and 2 bases, there was a span of 17 bases. CDR3 length: 14 residues. Per the germline V gene, CDR1 is ENHRY and CDR2 is SYGVKD. In DNA, the CDR3 is TGTGCCACTCGCGGACGGGAATCCAACTATGGCTACACCTTC. Translating gives CATRGRESNYGYTF.

V usage is TRBV27 and J usage is TRBJ2-7, with TRBD1 matching 8 bases. The CDR3 sequence is 13 residues long. The ends lost 3 bases at V and 7 bases at J; junction bases unmatched: 5. CDR1 and CDR2 (germline): MNHEY, SMNVEV (reference sequence). In nucleotides, the CDR3 is TGTGCCAGCAGTTTCCAGGGGGCATTGGAGCAGTACTTC. Amino acids: CASSFQGALEQYF.

The rearrangement links TRBV7-2 to TRBJ2-1; 7 positions match TRBD2. The ends lost 5 bases at V and 10 bases at J; junction bases unmatched: 8. The CDR3 is 13 residues long. Germline V gene lookup returns CDR1 SGHTA and CDR2 FQGNSA. The CDR3 sequence: CASSLARREEQFF. CDR3 coding DNA: TGTGCCAGCAGCCTCGCCCGGCGGGAGGAGCAGTTCTTC.